The rows below give T cell receptor beta chains drawn from one sample of a study of control samples from healthy donors and cancer patients. Sequencing was performed with immunoSEQ multiplex PCR; in TCRdb, only in-frame clones are kept and a portion is missing. There are over 55,000 clones in the sample; 91% occur only once, and roughly 0.9% lies in the top ten. Sequencing was performed on PBMCs. These receptors originate from a man in his thirties or forties with colorectal cancer. Both conserved end residues are part of each CDR3. D genes are given only for firm matches. Size values are once, few and many counts, or a class for expanded clones, and some rows have none.

j_call v_call clone_size d_call cdr3_nt cdr3_aa
TRBJ1-1 TRBV6-6 once TRBD1 TGTGCCAGCAGTCAACAGGGGCGGAACACTGAAGCTTTCTTT CASSQQGRNTEAFF
TRBJ1-2 TRBV2 - - TGTGCCAGCAAAGGGACGGCCGCAGGCTACACCTTC CASKGTAAGYTF
TRBJ2-6 TRBV15 - - TGTGCCACCAGCAGCGCTATAAACTCTGGGGCCAACGTCCTGACTTTC CATSSAINSGANVLTF
TRBJ2-3 TRBV7-9 - - TGTGCCAGCAGCTCCTCGACAGGGAGGGTAGATACGCAGTATTTT CASSSSTGRVDTQYF
TRBJ1-2 TRBV6-1 - TRBD1 TGTGCCAGCAGTGAATCCCCAATGGGGGACAGGCATGGCTACACCTTC CASSESPMGDRHGYTF
TRBJ1-2 TRBV4-1 - - TGCGCCAGCAGCCAAGAAGTACGGAGAACTAACTATGGCTACACCTTC CASSQEVRRTNYGYTF
TRBJ1-2 TRBV4-3 once - TGCGCCAGCAGCCAAGAGTGGCCAGGGGAGGGCTATGGCTACACCTTC CASSQEWPGEGYGYTF
TRBJ2-1 TRBV9 - TRBD2 TGTGCCAGCAGCGCCGAGAGACTAGCGGGGGGAAGCAATGAGCAGTTCTTC CASSAERLAGGSNEQFF
TRBJ2-1 TRBV4-1 - TRBD2 TGCGCCAGCAGCCAAGATCCCCTAGCGGGGGGTTTAAGCTCCTACAATGAGCAGTTCTTC CASSQDPLAGGLSSYNEQFF
TRBJ2-2 TRBV6-2/TRBV6-3 - TRBD2 TGTGCCAGCAGTCGCGGGGGGGCCAACACCGGGGAGCTGTTTTTT CASSRGGANTGELFF
TRBJ2-1 TRBV2 - TRBD2 TGTGCCAGCAGTCCCCGACAAACTAGCGTGTTCTTC CASSPRQTSVFF
TRBJ2-1 TRBV20-1 once - TGCAGTGCTAGTAGGGCTACGGAGCAGTTCTTC CSASRATEQFF
TRBJ1-1 TRBV23-1 - - TGCGCCAGCAGTCGCCCAGGGTCTGAAGCTTTCTTT CASSRPGSEAFF
TRBJ2-1 TRBV11-2 - TRBD1 TGTGCCAGCAGCATCGGGACAGGGAGGTTAATTGAGCAGTTCTTC CASSIGTGRLIEQFF
TRBJ2-1 TRBV5-4 - - TGTGCCAGCAGACGCGGGACAAGCGATGAGCAGTTCTTC CASRRGTSDEQFF
TRBJ1-2 TRBV6-5 - - TGTGCCACCCGGACAGCTACTTACTATGGCTACACCTTC CATRTATYYGYTF
TRBJ2-6 TRBV19 - - TGTGCCAGTAGTCCCCAGGGCTCTGGGGCCAACGTCCTGACTTTC CASSPQGSGANVLTF
TRBJ1-1 TRBV5-5 once - TGTGCCAGCAGTTGGGAGCCGAACACTGAAGCTTTCTTT CASSWEPNTEAFF
TRBJ1-5 TRBV4-3 - - TGCGCCAGCAGCCAAGCGGTATGGGATCAGCCCCAGCATTTT CASSQAVWDQPQHF
TRBJ2-3 TRBV11-3 - - TGTGCCAGCAGCTTAGGGCGGGGCCGCACAGATACGCAGTATTTT CASSLGRGRTDTQYF
TRBJ1-5 TRBV3-1/TRBV3-2 - TRBD1 TGTGCCAGCAGCCAACAGGGGGCGACCAATCAGCCCCAGCATTTT CASSQQGATNQPQHF
TRBJ1-4 TRBV7-2 - TRBD1 TGTGCCAGCAGCTTAGTAACAGGGGGTCGGGGAAAACTGTTTTTT CASSLVTGGRGKLFF
TRBJ1-4 TRBV5-4 - TRBD1 TGTGCCAGCAGCTCCACAGGGGGATCTAATGAAAAACTGTTTTTT CASSSTGGSNEKLFF
TRBJ2-5 TRBV6-2/TRBV6-3 - - TGTGCCAGCAGTTCCTTCCTGGAGACCCAGTACTTC CASSSFLETQYF
TRBJ1-2 TRBV7-2 - - TGTGCCAGCAGCTTAGGCTTTGCAGGGGCGGCTGGCTACACCTTC CASSLGFAGAAGYTF
TRBJ1-2 TRBV30 - - TGTGCCTGGAGTGTCGGGGGTATCGGAATGCCCTTC CAWSVGGIGMPF
TRBJ1-1 TRBV19 - TRBD1 TGTGCCAGTAGTATCAAACAGGGGGCATCGAACACTGAAGCTTTCTTT CASSIKQGASNTEAFF
TRBJ1-4 TRBV3-1/TRBV3-2 once - TGTGCCAGCAGCCCGCAGGGGTTAGAAAAACTGTTTTTT CASSPQGLEKLFF
TRBJ2-7 TRBV20-1 - - TGCAGTGTTGGTAAGGTCTACGAGCAGTACTTC CSVGKVYEQYF
TRBJ2-5 TRBV27 - - TGTGCCAGCAGTCCCCTGCTTTACCTGGGGCAAGAGACCCAGTACTTC CASSPLLYLGQETQYF
TRBJ2-1 TRBV19 - - TGTGCCAGTAAGGGGGGCCTTAACAATGAGCAGTTCTTC CASKGGLNNEQFF
TRBJ1-1 TRBV5-4 - - TGTGCCAGCAGCTTGGCAGGGGCGCGGGTGGCTTTCTTT CASSLAGARVAFF
TRBJ2-5 TRBV30 - - TGTGCCTGGAGTGTAGGAGGGGAGACCCAGTACTTC CAWSVGGETQYF
TRBJ2-2 TRBV5-1 once TRBD1 TGCGCCAGCAGCTACGGGACAGGGATTACCGGGGAGCTGTTTTTT CASSYGTGITGELFF
TRBJ1-2 TRBV6-2/TRBV6-3 - - TGTGCCAGCAGCCCAGGACAGATCTATGGCTACACCTTC CASSPGQIYGYTF
TRBJ1-3 TRBV18 - - TGTGCCAGCTCACCTGGCGCCAGTGGAAACACCATATATTTT CASSPGASGNTIYF